These 19 T cell receptor beta chains share one sample of origin, sequenced in a study of shared clonotypes between healthy human individuals (dated by TCRdb to about 2020). For the CD8 naive samples, CD45RO-negative cells were positively selected for CCR7, yielding a CD45RA+CCR7+ population from which TemRA cells were excluded. Libraries came from the immunoSEQ multiplex PCR assay. TCRdb limited this immuneACCESS table to in-frame rearrangements with V and J called. A share of clones is missing; checked studies link under half to unresolved V genes, and the rest is unexplained. The sample records approximately 1.9 million clones, 80% to 95% of which are singletons. Under 2% of the sample goes to the ten largest clones. The sample consisted of naive CD8+ T cells from PBMCs. The cell subset or site label of this sample denotes: CD45RA+CCR7+. These receptor sequences come from a young man in good health. Some clones in this sample may be carry-over from other donors' samples.

This clone was detected only once. The chain couples TRBV7-8 to TRBJ1-1; D is unclear. V was clipped by 5 bases and J by 7 bases, with 20 bases between them. The CDR3 totals 15 residues. Per the germline V gene, CDR1 is SGHVS and CDR2 is FQNEAQ. This CDR3 is CASSRLPDGPIEAFF. CDR3 DNA sequence: TGTGCCAGCAGCCGCCTCCCGGACGGTCCAATTGAAGCTTTCTTT.

The CDR3 spells CASSRPSVLLGQETQYF. CDR3 bases: TGTGCCAGCAGCCGACCTTCTGTTTTGCTGGGCCAAGAGACCCAGTACTTC. The V and J genes are TRBV5-6 and TRBJ2-5; D ambiguous. Germline V CDR1 and CDR2: SGHDT, YYEEEE. The V gene lost 4 bases and the J gene lost 1 base, with 20 bases spanning the gap. This CDR3 is 17 amino acids long.

The genes are TRBV2 and TRBJ2-1; 7 bases map to TRBD1. V was clipped by 5 bases and J by 8 bases; unmatched bases: 12. The CDR3 has 15 amino acids. Germline CDR1 SNHLY, CDR2 FYNNEI. The CDR3 DNA sequence: TGTGCCAGCAGTCCGGGACAGACCCGGCAAGATGAGCAGTTCTTC. Translating gives CASSPGQTRQDEQFF.

CDR3 in DNA: TGCAGCGTTGAAGACCCAAGGACAGGGAAAGAGACCCAGTACTTC. It translates to CSVEDPRTGKETQYF. The genes are TRBV29-1 and TRBJ2-5, with 8 bases aligning to TRBD1. The CDR3 sequence is 15 residues long. Germline V gives CDR1 SQVTM, CDR2 ANQGSEA. Trimming took 0 bases from V and 3 from J; bases not matched to a gene: 6.

The chain employs TRBV6-1 and TRBJ2-2; D is unclear. Trimming took 2 bases from V and 6 from J, leaving 13 bases between them. Germline CDR1 MNHNS, CDR2 SASEGT. This CDR3 comprises 15 residues. For the CDR3, the DNA is TGTGCCAGCAGTGAATGGAGAGGCGTGGCCGGGGAGCTGTTTTTT. It is translated as CASSEWRGVAGELFF.

V usage is TRBV2 and J usage is TRBJ1-1; TRBD1 is a possible D gene (6 bases). The CDR3 totals 16 residues. Per germline, CDR1 SNHLY and CDR2 FYNNEI. With 0 bases removed from V and 5 bases from J, the gap between germline ends came to 16 bases. The CDR3 nucleotides read TGTGCCAGCAGTGAAGCCCAAACCAGGGGAGGAACTGAAGCTTTCTTT. It specifies CASSEAQTRGGTEAFF.

This clone showed up just once. The chain combines TRBV5-1 with TRBJ2-5; 9 bases match TRBD1. V lost 7 bases to trimming and J lost 5 bases; unmatched junction nucleotides: 9. CDR3 length equals 14 residues. The germline CDR1 and CDR2 sequences are SGHRS and YFSETQ. This chain's CDR3 is CASGEGTGMETQYF. CDR3 sequence (DNA): TGCGCCAGCGGCGAAGGGACAGGGATGGAGACCCAGTACTTC.

This chain links TRBV28 with TRBJ2-7; weak D call: TRBD2 (7 bases). V was pared by 0 bases and J by 3 bases, with 12 bases between. The germline gives CDR1 MDHEN, CDR2 SYDVKM. This CDR3 has 15 residues. CDR3 coding DNA: TGTGCCAGCAGTTTATGGCGGGGGCAGATCTACGAGCAGTACTTC. Its translation: CASSLWRGQIYEQYF.

V gene TRBV7-9 combines with J gene TRBJ2-4, with TRBD1 matching 7 bases. The CDR3 consists of 15 residues. Germline-derived CDR1 and CDR2 are SEHNR and FQNEAQ (reference sequence). V lost 5 bases and J lost 6; bases outside the gene matches: 10. The CDR3 region is CASSPTGTDLNIQYF. In DNA form, the CDR3 reads TGTGCCAGCAGCCCCACCGGGACAGACTTAAACATTCAGTACTTC.

The V call is TRBV28, the J call TRBJ1-2; no clear D. Trimming shortened V by 5 bases and J by 0 bases, and 13 bases separated the two germline ends. CDR1 MDHEN and CDR2 SYDVKM come from the germline V gene. The CDR3 loop spans 15 amino acids. DNA of the CDR3: TGTGCCAGCAGTGTGGAAACGAAGGCTAACTATGGCTACACCTTC. Its translation is CASSVETKANYGYTF.

The chain combines TRBV7-2 with TRBJ2-1; 9 nucleotides match TRBD2. The CDR3 is 15 residues long. The V gene's germline CDR1 is SGHTA and CDR2 FQGNSA. The V and J ends lost 1 base and 6 bases, in that order; junction bases with no gene match: 4. CDR3 sequence reads: CASSLVASGVNEQFF. For the CDR3, the DNA is TGTGCCAGCAGCTTAGTGGCTAGCGGGGTCAATGAGCAGTTCTTC.

V usage is TRBV28 and J usage is TRBJ1-1; no clear D. The CDR3 runs 15 residues. The germline V gene has CDR1 MDHEN and CDR2 SYDVKM. V was cut by 8 bases and J by 2 bases, with 18 bases left in between. Here the CDR3 reads CASSALSRFNTEAFF. The CDR3 DNA follows: TGTGCCAGCTCCGCCCTTAGCAGATTTAACACTGAAGCTTTCTTT. The full variable domain, with the rest looked up from reference TRBV28 and TRBJ1-1, is DVKVTQSSRYLVKRTGEKVFLECVQDMDHENMFWYRQDPGLGLRLIYFSYDVKMKEKGDIPEGYSVSREKKERFSLILESASTNQTSMYLCASSALSRFNTEAFFGQGTRLTVV.

V usage is TRBV5-6 and J usage is TRBJ2-2; perhaps TRBD1 as D (6 bases). Per germline, CDR1 SGHDT and CDR2 YYEEEE. With 1 base removed from V and 4 bases from J, the gap between germline ends came to 11 bases. CDR3 length equals 15 residues. In DNA, the CDR3 is TGTGCCAGCAGCTTGTTGGGGGCGGGCACCGGGGAGCTGTTTTTT. Residues: CASSLLGAGTGELFF.

The J gene is TRBJ2-5, the V gene TRBV7-9, with TRBD1 matching 8 bases. V trimming: 8 bases; J trimming: 1 base; junction bases outside the gene matches: 3. CDR3 length: 13 amino acids. Germline V CDR1 and CDR2: SEHNR, FQNEAQ (reference sequence). Here the CDR3 reads CASVDRGQETQYF. The CDR3 coding sequence is TGTGCCAGCGTTGACAGGGGCCAAGAGACCCAGTACTTC. The complete variable domain, with remaining parts taken from reference TRBV7-9 and TRBJ2-5, reads DTGVSQNPRHKITKRGQNVTFRCDPISEHNRLYWYRQTLGQGPEFLTYFQNEAQLEKSRLLSDRFSAERPKGSFSTLEIQRTEQGDSAMYLCASVDRGQETQYFGPGTRLLVL.

The chain is built from TRBV6-1 and TRBJ1-1, with 10 positions matching TRBD1. The CDR3 spans 14 residues. Germline V CDR1 and CDR2: MNHNS, SASEGT. V dropped 10 bases and J dropped 2; count of bases not matched to a gene: 7. As DNA, the CDR3 is TGTGCCACCCCCCGGACAGGGGGAAACACTGAAGCTTTCTTT. It codes for CATPRTGGNTEAFF.

Comments on this clone: Other DNA sequences within the sample encode an identical CDR3. The V and J genes are TRBV27 and TRBJ1-2; D might be TRBD1 (6 bases). The CDR3 loop spans 13 amino acids. Germline V CDR1 and CDR2: MNHEY, SMNVEV (reference sequence). V was trimmed by 2 bases and J by 5 bases, leaving 9 bases between them. Here the CDR3 DNA reads TGTGCCAGCAGTTTAACAGGGTCATATGGCTACACCTTC. Protein sequence: CASSLTGSYGYTF.

The V and J genes are TRBV7-2 and TRBJ2-5, with TRBD2 matching 8 bases. This CDR3 has 16 residues. Germline-derived CDR1 and CDR2 are SGHTA and FQGNSA. The trim removed 5 bases at V and 4 bases at J, leaving 12 bases unmatched. The CDR3 DNA reads as TGTGCCAGCAGCCCGGGGACTAGAATTGGGATAGAGACCCAGTACTTC. Encoded protein: CASSPGTRIGIETQYF. Full variable domain (remainder filled in from reference TRBV7-2 and TRBJ2-5): GAGVSQSPSNKVTEKGKDVELRCDPISGHTALYWYRQSLGQGLEFLIYFQGNSAPDKSGLPSDRFSAERTGGSVSTLTIQRTQQEDSAVYLCASSPGTRIGIETQYFGPGTRLLVL.

The chain joins TRBV6-1 to TRBJ2-7, with a tentative D call TRBD1 (5 bases). CDR1 and CDR2 (germline): MNHNS, SASEGT. The CDR3 length is 14 residues. V lost 10 bases and J lost 2, with 18 bases in between. CDR3 coding DNA: TGTGCCACCGAAACCGGACAAGGTCCCTACGAGCAGTACTTC. Its protein is CATETGQGPYEQYF.

This rearrangement joins TRBV5-5 to TRBJ1-1; no reliable D call. Germline V CDR1 and CDR2: SGHKS, YYEKEE (reference sequence). CDR3 size: 14 residues. V lost 0 bases, J lost 2 bases, and 8 bases lay in between. The CDR3 here is CASSLAALNTEAFF. DNA for the CDR3: TGTGCCAGCAGCTTGGCGGCGTTAAACACTGAAGCTTTCTTT. The full variable domain, with the rest looked up from reference TRBV5-5 and TRBJ1-1, is DAGVTQSPTHLIKTRGQQVTLRCSPISGHKSVSWYQQVLGQGPQFIFQYYEKEERGRGNFPDRFSARQFPNYSSELNVNALLLGDSALYLCASSLAALNTEAFFGQGTRLTVV.